This T cell receptor beta chain was profiled in a study of long-term antiretroviral therapy in people with HIV. On this clone itself: Its antigen is not identified.

Study outcomes and limitations: The study collected no data on ART adherence, viral resistance or therapy changes.

Germline V CDR1 and CDR2: LNHDA, SQIVND (reference sequence). V lost 4 bases, J lost 4 bases, and 14 bases lay in between. This CDR3 has 15 amino acids. An immunoSEQ assay, version v3.0, was performed at survey level. Data came from immunoSEQ multiplex PCR; TCRdb stores just in-frame clones and leaves some out. The top ten clones hold around 8% of a sample with around 29,000 clones, about 87% of them seen once. The starting material was unsorted PBMCs, obtained 3.2 years before starting antiretroviral therapy. This chain connects TRBV19 to TRBJ1-5; D is perhaps TRBD1 (5 bases). The TCR sequence derives from a middle-aged man with HIV. CDR3: CASSKGRGSNQPQHF. CDR3 coding DNA: TGTGCCAGTAGTAAGGGACGGGGCTCAAATCAGCCCCAGCATTTT.